Detailed here is one T cell receptor (beta chain). Its antigen is unknown. The CDR3 is 12 amino acids. 60 Vbeta and 13 Jbeta primers were used in PCR. Clones were read by immunoSEQ multiplex PCR, and TCRdb kept only the in-frame ones, dropping some. Of approximately 160,000 clones listed, roughly 87% are singletons. The data belong to a study of cytomegalovirus exposure and HLA in healthy donors. Study at large: Drawn from HLA-typed donors, approximately 86 million unique TCRs were held in an early data release. General study points: Later on, analysis showed that most CMV-associated TCR beta chains appeared to be HLA-restricted. Links to common viral pathogens appeared, in a later analysis, for several of the most significant clusters.

The sequencing sample was made of PBMCs. The source is a man younger than 40 in good health and CMV-seropositive. The rearrangement links TRBV21-1 to TRBJ1-5. TRBV21-1 has pseudogene status. DNA of the CDR3: TGTGCCAGCACCCCCCCCGTTCAGCCCCAGCATTTT. It yields the protein CASTPPVQPQHF.